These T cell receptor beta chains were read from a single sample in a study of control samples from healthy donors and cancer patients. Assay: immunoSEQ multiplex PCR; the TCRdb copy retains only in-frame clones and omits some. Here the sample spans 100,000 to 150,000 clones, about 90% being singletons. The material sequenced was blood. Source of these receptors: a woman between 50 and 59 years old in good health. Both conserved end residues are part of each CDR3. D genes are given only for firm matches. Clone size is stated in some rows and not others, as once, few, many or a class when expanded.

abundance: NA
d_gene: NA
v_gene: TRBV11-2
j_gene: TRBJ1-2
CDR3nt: TGTGCCAGCAGCTTAGATCGATGGCAGGATGGCTACACCTTC
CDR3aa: CASSLDRWQDGYTF

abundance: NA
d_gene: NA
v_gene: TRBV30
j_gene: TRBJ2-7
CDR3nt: TGTGCCTGCGGCAGGAACTACGAGCAGTACTTC
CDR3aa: CACGRNYEQYF

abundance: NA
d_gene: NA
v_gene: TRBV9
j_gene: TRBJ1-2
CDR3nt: TGTGCCAGCAGCGTACCTCTTAACCCCTATGGCTACACCTTC
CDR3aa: CASSVPLNPYGYTF

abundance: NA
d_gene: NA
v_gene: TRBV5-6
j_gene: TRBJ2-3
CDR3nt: TGTGCCAGCAGCTCTCAAACGTATAGGAGGGATACGCAGTATTTT
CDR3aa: CASSSQTYRRDTQYF

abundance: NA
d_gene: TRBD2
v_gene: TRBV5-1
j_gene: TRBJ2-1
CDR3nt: TGCGCCAGCAGCGCGGGGGACGGCTACAATGAGCAGTTCTTC
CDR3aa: CASSAGDGYNEQFF

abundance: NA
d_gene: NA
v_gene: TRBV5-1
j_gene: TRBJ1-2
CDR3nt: TGCGCCAGCAGCTTGGGGCGGTTGAACTATGGCTACACCTTC
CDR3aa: CASSLGRLNYGYTF

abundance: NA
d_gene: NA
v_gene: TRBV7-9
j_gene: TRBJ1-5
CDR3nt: TGTGCCAGCAGCCCAGACGATCAGCCCCAGCATTTT
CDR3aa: CASSPDDQPQHF

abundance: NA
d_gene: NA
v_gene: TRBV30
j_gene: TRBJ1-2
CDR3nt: TGTGCCTGGAGTGTTAGACAGGATGGCTACACCTTC
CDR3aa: CAWSVRQDGYTF

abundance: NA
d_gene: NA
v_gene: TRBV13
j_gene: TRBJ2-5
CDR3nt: TGTGCCAGCAGCTTAGTGTTAGCGGAGACCCAGTACTTC
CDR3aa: CASSLVLAETQYF

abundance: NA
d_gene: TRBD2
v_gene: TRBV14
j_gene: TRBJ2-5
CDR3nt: TGTGCCAGCAGCAGAGCGGGAGGAGAGACCCAGTACTTC
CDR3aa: CASSRAGGETQYF

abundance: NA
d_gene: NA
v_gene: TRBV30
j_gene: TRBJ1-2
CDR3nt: TGTGCCTGGAGTTTACGATCCGGAGGGCCTGCTAACTATGGCTACACCTTC
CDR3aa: CAWSLRSGGPANYGYTF

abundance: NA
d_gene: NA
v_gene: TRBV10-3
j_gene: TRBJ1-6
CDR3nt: TGTGCCATCAGTGAGGGGGATAATTCACCCCTCCACTTT
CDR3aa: CAISEGDNSPLHF

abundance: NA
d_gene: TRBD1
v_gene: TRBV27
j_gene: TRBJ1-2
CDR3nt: TGTGCCAGCAGTTTACGGGGGGGGACAGAAACTAACTATGGCTACACCTTC
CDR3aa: CASSLRGGTETNYGYTF

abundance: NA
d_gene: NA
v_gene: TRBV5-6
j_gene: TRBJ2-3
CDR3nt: TGTGCCAGCAGCCCCACATGGGGACGGGTCCCCCGGGGCGATACGCAGTATTTT
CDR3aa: CASSPTWGRVPRGDTQYF

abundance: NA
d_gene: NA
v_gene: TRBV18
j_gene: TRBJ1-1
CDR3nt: TGTGCCAGCTCACCAGTGGGGTTCACTGAAGCTTTCTTT
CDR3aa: CASSPVGFTEAFF

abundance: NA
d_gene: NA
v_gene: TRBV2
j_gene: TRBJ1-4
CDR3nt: TGTGCCAGCAGTGACCGCGGTGCAACTAATGAAAAACTGTTTTTT
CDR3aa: CASSDRGATNEKLFF

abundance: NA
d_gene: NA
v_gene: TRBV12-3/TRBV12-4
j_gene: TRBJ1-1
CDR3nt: TGTGCCAGCAGTGCCTGGGGCCCTAAAGCTTTCTTT
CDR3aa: CASSAWGPKAFF

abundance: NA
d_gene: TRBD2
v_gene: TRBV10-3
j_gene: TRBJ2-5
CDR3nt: TGTGCCATCAGTGAAAAACTAGCGGGTGGCGAGACCCAGTACTTC
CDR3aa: CAISEKLAGGETQYF

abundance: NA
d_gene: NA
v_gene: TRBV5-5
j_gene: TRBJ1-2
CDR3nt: TGTGCCAGCAGCTTCGGTGACAGACCTTCGCTCACCTTC
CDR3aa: CASSFGDRPSLTF

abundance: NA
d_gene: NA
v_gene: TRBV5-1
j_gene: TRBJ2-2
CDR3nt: TGCGCCAGCAGCTTGGAGGGCAGCTTCGGGGAGCTGTTTTTT
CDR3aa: CASSLEGSFGELFF

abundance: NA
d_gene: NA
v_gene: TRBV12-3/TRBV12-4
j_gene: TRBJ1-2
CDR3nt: TGTGCCAGCAGTTTCGGCCAGCCAGTTGGCTACACCTTC
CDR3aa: CASSFGQPVGYTF

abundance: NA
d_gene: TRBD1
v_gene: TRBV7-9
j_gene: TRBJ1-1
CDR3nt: TGTGCCAGCAGCGTACAGGGGGCTGACAACACTGAAGCTTTCTTT
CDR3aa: CASSVQGADNTEAFF

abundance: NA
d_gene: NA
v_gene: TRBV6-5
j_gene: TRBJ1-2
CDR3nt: TGTGCCAGCAGTTCCAGACATGATGCCGCTAACTATGGCTACACCTTC
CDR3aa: CASSSRHDAANYGYTF

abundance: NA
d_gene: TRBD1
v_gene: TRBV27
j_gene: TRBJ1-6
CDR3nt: TGTGCCAGCAGTTTCGCTCGGGGCAGGGGGTCACCCCTCCACTTT
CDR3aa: CASSFARGRGSPLHF

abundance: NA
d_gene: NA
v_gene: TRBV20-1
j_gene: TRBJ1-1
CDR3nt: TGCAGTGCTATCAGTGACGCTGAAGCTTTCTTT
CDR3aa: CSAISDAEAFF

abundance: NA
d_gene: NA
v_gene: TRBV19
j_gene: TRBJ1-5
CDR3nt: TGTGCCAGTACCCTTGGGCGGTATAGCAATCAGCCCCAGCATTTT
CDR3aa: CASTLGRYSNQPQHF

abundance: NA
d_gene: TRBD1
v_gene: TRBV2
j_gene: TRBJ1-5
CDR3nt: TGTGCCAGCAGTGCGTTTCAGGGGGCTCAGCCCCAGCATTTT
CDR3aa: CASSAFQGAQPQHF

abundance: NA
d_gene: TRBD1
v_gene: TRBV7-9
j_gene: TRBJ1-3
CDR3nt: TGTGCCAGCAGCTACCGGGACAGGGGCCAGCGAAGCGGAAACACCATATATTTT
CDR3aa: CASSYRDRGQRSGNTIYF

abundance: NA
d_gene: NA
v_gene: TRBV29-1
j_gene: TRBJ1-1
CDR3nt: TGCAGCGTTGTCCCGGGGGCGAACACTGAAGCTTTCTTT
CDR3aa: CSVVPGANTEAFF

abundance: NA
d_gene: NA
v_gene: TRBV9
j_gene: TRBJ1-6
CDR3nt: TGTGCCAGCAGCGTAGAAGGGGGTTCACCCCTCCACTTT
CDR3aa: CASSVEGGSPLHF

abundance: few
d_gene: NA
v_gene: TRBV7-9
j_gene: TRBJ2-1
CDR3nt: TGTGCCAGCAGCTTAGCGGTCACCGATGAGCAGTTCTTC
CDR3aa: CASSLAVTDEQFF

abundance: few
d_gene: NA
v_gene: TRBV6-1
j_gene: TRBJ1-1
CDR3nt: TGTGCCAGCAGTGAACGGGGGGGAATTCGCGCTTTCTTT
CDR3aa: CASSERGGIRAFF

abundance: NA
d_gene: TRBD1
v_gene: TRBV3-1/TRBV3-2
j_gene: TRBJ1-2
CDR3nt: TGTGCCAGCCTTCAGGGGGGGCGAGGCTACACCTTC
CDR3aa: CASLQGGRGYTF

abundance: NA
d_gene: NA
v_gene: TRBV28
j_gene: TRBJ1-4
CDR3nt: TGTGCCAGCAGTCAATTTGGGGGGGACCCAACTAATGAAAAACTGTTTTTT
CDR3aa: CASSQFGGDPTNEKLFF

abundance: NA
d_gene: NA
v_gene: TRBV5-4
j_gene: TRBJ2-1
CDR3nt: TGTGCCAGCAGCCCACAGGACTACAATGAGCAGTTCTTC
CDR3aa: CASSPQDYNEQFF

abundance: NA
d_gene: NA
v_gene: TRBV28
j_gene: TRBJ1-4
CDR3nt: TGTGCCAGCAGTTTCCCCCCGGGTGGTGAAAAACTGTTTTTT
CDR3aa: CASSFPPGGEKLFF

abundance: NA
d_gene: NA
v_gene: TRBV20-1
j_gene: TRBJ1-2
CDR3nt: TGCAGTGCTAGTCCTCCGTCTCCCTATGGCTACACCTTC
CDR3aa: CSASPPSPYGYTF

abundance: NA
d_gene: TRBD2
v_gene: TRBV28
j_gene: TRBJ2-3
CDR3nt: TGTGCTGCATGCGGGAGGGCTGACGATACGCAGTATTTT
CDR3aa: CAACGRADDTQYF

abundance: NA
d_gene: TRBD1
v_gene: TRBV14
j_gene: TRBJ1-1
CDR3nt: TGTGCCAGCAGCCGTACCGACAGGGCGTGGGTGAACACTGAAGCTTTCTTT
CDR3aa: CASSRTDRAWVNTEAFF

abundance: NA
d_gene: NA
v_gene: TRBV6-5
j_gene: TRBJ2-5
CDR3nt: TGTGCCAGCAGTTTGAGGGGGGAGACCCAGTACTTC
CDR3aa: CASSLRGETQYF

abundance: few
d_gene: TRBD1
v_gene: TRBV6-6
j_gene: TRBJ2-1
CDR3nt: TGTGCCAGCAGCCGGGACAGCTACAATGAGCAGTTCTTC
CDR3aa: CASSRDSYNEQFF

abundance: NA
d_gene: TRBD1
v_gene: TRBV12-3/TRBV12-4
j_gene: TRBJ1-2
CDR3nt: TGTGCCAGCCGGGGGGACCGGGACAGGGCCTACTCCTTC
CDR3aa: CASRGDRDRAYSF

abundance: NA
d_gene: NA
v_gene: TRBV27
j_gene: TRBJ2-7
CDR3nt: TGTGCCAGCAGTTCTACCCAGGGGACCTACGAGCAGTACTTC
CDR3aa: CASSSTQGTYEQYF

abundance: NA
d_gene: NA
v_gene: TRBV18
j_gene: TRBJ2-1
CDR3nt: TGTGCCAGCTCCCGTATGACTGAGCAGTTCTTC
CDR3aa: CASSRMTEQFF

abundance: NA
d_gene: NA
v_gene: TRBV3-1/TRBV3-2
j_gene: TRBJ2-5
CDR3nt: TGTGCCAGCAGCCAAGTCGGGCGGGACACGAGGTCTCAGTACTTC
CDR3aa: CASSQVGRDTRSQYF

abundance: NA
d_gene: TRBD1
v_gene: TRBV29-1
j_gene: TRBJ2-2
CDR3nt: TGCAGCGCGACCGCGACAGGGGGCACCGGGGAGCTGTTTTTT
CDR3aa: CSATATGGTGELFF

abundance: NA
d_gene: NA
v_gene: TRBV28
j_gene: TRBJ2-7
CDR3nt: TGTGCCAGCAGGCCGCCGGGTCTAGCGAAACACGAGCAGTACTTC
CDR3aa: CASRPPGLAKHEQYF

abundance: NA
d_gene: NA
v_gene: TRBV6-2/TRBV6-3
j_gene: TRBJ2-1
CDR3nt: TGTGCCAGCAGTTATAGGGACATCTTATACAATGAGCAGTTCTTC
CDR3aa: CASSYRDILYNEQFF

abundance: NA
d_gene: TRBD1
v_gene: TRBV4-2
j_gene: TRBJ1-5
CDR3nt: TGTGCCAGCAGCCAAAACAGGGGACCCAATCAGCCCCAGCATTTT
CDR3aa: CASSQNRGPNQPQHF

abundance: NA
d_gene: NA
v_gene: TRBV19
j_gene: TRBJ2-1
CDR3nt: TGTGCCAGTAGTGTCCGGGACCCCGGGTACAATGAGCAGTTCTTC
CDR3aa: CASSVRDPGYNEQFF

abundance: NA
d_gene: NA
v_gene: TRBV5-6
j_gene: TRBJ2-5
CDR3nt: TGTGCCAGCAGCTTGGTAGCGGTTCTCCAGGAGACCCAGTACTTC
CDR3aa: CASSLVAVLQETQYF